Described below is a single T cell receptor (beta chain) sequence and its context. Using its own MiXCR run on the RT-PCR reads, TCRdb lists one record per CDR3 protein. The table records 650,000 to 800,000 distinct CDR3 sequences, around 14% of them present only once. CDR1 SQVTM and CDR2 ANQGSEA come from the germline V gene. Trimming at V came to 5 bases and at J to 7 bases, leaving 5 bases not matched to a gene. The CDR3 runs to 13 residues. This receptor was obtained from a female donor in good health, serving as a healthy control. The chain combines TRBV29-1 with TRBJ2-1, with 10 bases that match TRBD2. The sequenced sample was memory CD4+ T cells from blood. CDR3 in DNA: TGCAGCGTTTATGGTAGCGGGAGGAATGAGCAGTTCTTC. This translates into CSVYGSGRNEQFF.